This TCR beta chain was recorded in a study of T cell clonality in common variable immunodeficiency. General observations from the study: Fewer deletions and N-nucleotide insertions were reportedly seen in common variable immunodeficiency TCR beta sequences. Shared TCRbeta clones were fewer between CVID subjects than controls. CVID subjects had higher TCRbeta clonality than healthy controls, most marked in about a third.

The V gene's germline CDR1 is DFQATT and CDR2 SNEGSKA (reference sequence). The CDR3 is 12 residues long. Trimming took 4 bases from V and 3 from J, leaving 7 bases between them. This clone was detected a few times. No antigen is known for it. The sequenced fragment ends 3 residues before the CDR3 boundary, so the rest is inferred from the germline J gene. CVID and control samples used equivalent genomic DNA input. Only in-frame clones appear in the TCRdb table, and some are missing; sequencing was by immunoSEQ multiplex PCR. Altogether around 24,000 clones were found in the sample, and no singletons occur. Blood samples were heparinized, about 4.5 to 8 ml per donor.

This clonotype originated in a human donor with common variable immunodeficiency. The chain couples TRBV20-1 to TRBJ2-1; D gene unclear. The sample taken for sequencing was peripheral blood mononuclear cells. The CDR3: CSANGYYNEQFF. The covered CDR3 bases are TGCAGTGCTAACGGTTACTACAATGAG.